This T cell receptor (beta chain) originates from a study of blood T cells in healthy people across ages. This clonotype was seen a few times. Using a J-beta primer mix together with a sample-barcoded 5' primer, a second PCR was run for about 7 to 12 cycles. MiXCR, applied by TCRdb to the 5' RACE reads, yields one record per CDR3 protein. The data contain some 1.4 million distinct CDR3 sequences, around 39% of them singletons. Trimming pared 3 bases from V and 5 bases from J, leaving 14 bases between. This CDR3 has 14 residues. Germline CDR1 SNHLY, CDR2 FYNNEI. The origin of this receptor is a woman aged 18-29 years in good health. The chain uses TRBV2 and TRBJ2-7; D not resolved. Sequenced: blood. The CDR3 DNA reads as TGTGCCAGCAGTGAGAACTTTAAGTCGGACGAGCAGTACTTC. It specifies CASSENFKSDEQYF. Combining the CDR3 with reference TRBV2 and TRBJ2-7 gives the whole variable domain EPEVTQTPSHQVTQMGQEVILRCVPISNHLYFYWYRQILGQKVEFLVSFYNNEISEKSEIFDDQFSVERPDGSNFTLKIRSTKLEDSAMYFCASSENFKSDEQYFGPGTRLTVT.